The rows below give T cell receptor beta chains drawn from one sample of a study of cytomegalovirus exposure and HLA in healthy donors. Profiled with immunoSEQ multiplex PCR; TCRdb holds only in-frame clones, not every one. The sample holds approximately 110,000 clones, approximately 80% seen once. The sequencing sample was made of PBMCs. The receptors derive from a man aged 50 to 60 in good health and CMV-seronegative. Each CDR3 is given with its conserved first and last residue. A D gene is named only where the DNA matches it firmly. Where a row states a size, it is once, few, many or the class of an expanded clone; other rows omit it.

clone size: -; V gene: TRBV6-1; D gene: -; J gene: TRBJ1-1; CDR3 length: 14; CDR3 protein: CASSGEDSRTEAFF; CDR3 DNA: TGTGCCAGCAGTGGTGAGGACAGTCGGACTGAAGCTTTCTTT
clone size: -; V gene: TRBV4-1; D gene: -; J gene: TRBJ2-7; CDR3 length: 13; CDR3 protein: CASSQTPTYEQYF; CDR3 DNA: TGCGCCAGCAGCCAGACACCTACCTACGAGCAGTACTTC
clone size: -; V gene: TRBV5-4; D gene: -; J gene: TRBJ1-4; CDR3 length: 16; CDR3 protein: CASSAKERGINEKLFF; CDR3 DNA: TGTGCCAGCAGCGCCAAAGAAAGGGGGATTAATGAAAAACTGTTTTTT
clone size: -; V gene: TRBV20-1; D gene: -; J gene: TRBJ2-5; CDR3 length: 11; CDR3 protein: CSARSREAQYF; CDR3 DNA: TGCAGTGCTAGGTCCCGAGAGGCCCAGTACTTC
clone size: few; V gene: TRBV25-1; D gene: TRBD2; J gene: TRBJ2-5; CDR3 length: 16; CDR3 protein: CASRDSSGRFLKTQYF; CDR3 DNA: TGTGCCAGCAGGGACTCTAGCGGGAGGTTTTTAAAGACCCAGTACTTC
clone size: -; V gene: TRBV7-2; D gene: -; J gene: TRBJ2-7; CDR3 length: 15; CDR3 protein: CASSLAGSRSYEQYF; CDR3 DNA: TGTGCCAGCAGCTTGGCGGGTTCTCGCTCCTACGAGCAGTACTTC
clone size: -; V gene: TRBV10-1; D gene: -; J gene: TRBJ2-3; CDR3 length: 16; CDR3 protein: CASSSSPGTSTDTQYF; CDR3 DNA: TGCGCCAGCAGTTCCTCTCCCGGGACTAGCACAGATACGCAGTATTTT
clone size: -; V gene: TRBV7-6; D gene: -; J gene: TRBJ2-1; CDR3 length: 16; CDR3 protein: CASSQYPGLDYNEQFF; CDR3 DNA: TGTGCCAGCAGCCAGTATCCGGGACTGGACTACAATGAGCAGTTCTTC
clone size: few; V gene: TRBV2; D gene: -; J gene: TRBJ2-2; CDR3 length: 14; CDR3 protein: CARGKGRAAGELFF; CDR3 DNA: TGTGCCAGAGGAAAAGGCAGGGCTGCCGGGGAGCTGTTTTTT
clone size: few; V gene: TRBV6-1; D gene: -; J gene: TRBJ1-3; CDR3 length: 13; CDR3 protein: CASGTATGNTIYF; CDR3 DNA: TGTGCCAGCGGTACAGCTACTGGAAACACCATATATTTT
clone size: -; V gene: TRBV6-1; D gene: -; J gene: TRBJ2-1; CDR3 length: 12; CDR3 protein: CASSDRGGEQFF; CDR3 DNA: TGTGCCAGCAGCGACAGGGGAGGGGAGCAGTTCTTC
clone size: -; V gene: TRBV5-1; D gene: -; J gene: TRBJ2-2; CDR3 length: 13; CDR3 protein: CASSPTPTGELFF; CDR3 DNA: TGCGCCAGCAGCCCAACACCCACCGGGGAGCTGTTTTTT
clone size: once; V gene: TRBV7-2; D gene: -; J gene: TRBJ2-1; CDR3 length: 14; CDR3 protein: CASSTLRGDNEQFF; CDR3 DNA: TGTGCCAGCAGCACACTCAGGGGGGACAATGAGCAGTTCTTC
clone size: -; V gene: TRBV2; D gene: -; J gene: TRBJ2-7; CDR3 length: 13; CDR3 protein: CASNGGMAYEQYF; CDR3 DNA: TGTGCCAGCAACGGGGGAATGGCCTACGAGCAGTACTTC
clone size: -; V gene: TRBV27; D gene: -; J gene: TRBJ1-2; CDR3 length: 14; CDR3 protein: CASSPEGGYYGYTF; CDR3 DNA: TGTGCCAGCTCCCCGGAGGGGGGGTACTATGGCTACACCTTC
clone size: few; V gene: TRBV27; D gene: -; J gene: TRBJ1-2; CDR3 length: 14; CDR3 protein: CASSLRGDIYGYTF; CDR3 DNA: TGTGCCAGCAGTTTAAGAGGGGACATCTATGGCTACACCTTC
clone size: -; V gene: TRBV28; D gene: -; J gene: TRBJ1-5; CDR3 length: 15; CDR3 protein: CASRRDTSSNQPQHF; CDR3 DNA: TGTGCCAGCAGACGGGACACGTCTAGCAATCAGCCCCAGCATTTT
clone size: -; V gene: TRBV5-1; D gene: TRBD1; J gene: TRBJ1-2; CDR3 length: 16; CDR3 protein: CASSRGTGPANYGYTF; CDR3 DNA: TGCGCCAGCAGCCGGGGGACAGGTCCAGCTAACTATGGCTACACCTTC
clone size: -; V gene: TRBV4-1; D gene: -; J gene: TRBJ1-1; CDR3 length: 16; CDR3 protein: CASSQVGAGENTEAFF; CDR3 DNA: TGCGCCAGCAGCCAAGTGGGGGCAGGGGAGAACACTGAAGCTTTCTTT
clone size: -; V gene: TRBV28; D gene: -; J gene: TRBJ1-3; CDR3 length: 14; CDR3 protein: CASRGQGSGNTIYF; CDR3 DNA: TGTGCCAGCAGGGGCCAGGGATCTGGAAACACCATATATTTT
clone size: once; V gene: TRBV7-2; D gene: TRBD2; J gene: TRBJ2-1; CDR3 length: 15; CDR3 protein: CASSLDSGGANEQFF; CDR3 DNA: TGTGCCAGCAGCTTAGATAGCGGGGGGGCGAATGAGCAGTTCTTC
clone size: -; V gene: TRBV7-9; D gene: -; J gene: TRBJ2-5; CDR3 length: 13; CDR3 protein: CASSLTVQETQYF; CDR3 DNA: TGTGCCAGCAGCTTAACAGTCCAAGAGACCCAGTACTTC
clone size: few; V gene: TRBV5-8; D gene: TRBD1; J gene: TRBJ1-2; CDR3 length: 15; CDR3 protein: CASSSWKQGARGYTF; CDR3 DNA: TGTGCCAGCAGCTCTTGGAAACAGGGGGCGCGGGGCTACACCTTC
clone size: -; V gene: TRBV28; D gene: -; J gene: TRBJ2-3; CDR3 length: 15; CDR3 protein: CASSFSVSLTDTQYF; CDR3 DNA: TGTGCCAGCAGTTTTTCGGTCTCCCTCACAGATACGCAGTATTTT
clone size: -; V gene: TRBV28; D gene: -; J gene: TRBJ1-4; CDR3 length: 15; CDR3 protein: CASSRGGGLNEKLFF; CDR3 DNA: TGTGCCAGCAGTCGTGGGGGCGGCCTGAATGAAAAACTGTTTTTT
clone size: -; V gene: TRBV4-1; D gene: TRBD2; J gene: TRBJ2-1; CDR3 length: 16; CDR3 protein: CASSLFGLADDNEQFF; CDR3 DNA: TGCGCCAGCAGCCTATTCGGACTAGCGGATGACAATGAGCAGTTCTTC
clone size: -; V gene: TRBV15; D gene: TRBD1; J gene: TRBJ1-4; CDR3 length: 18; CDR3 protein: CATSRDRQGPSPSEKLFF; CDR3 DNA: TGTGCCACCAGCAGAGATCGACAGGGCCCCTCTCCCAGTGAAAAACTGTTTTTT
clone size: few; V gene: TRBV5-4; D gene: -; J gene: TRBJ2-1; CDR3 length: 13; CDR3 protein: CASSAFLGDEQFF; CDR3 DNA: TGTGCCAGCAGCGCGTTCTTGGGCGATGAGCAGTTCTTC
clone size: -; V gene: TRBV27; D gene: TRBD2; J gene: TRBJ2-7; CDR3 length: 14; CDR3 protein: CASSHRTSGHEQYF; CDR3 DNA: TGTGCCAGCAGTCACCGGACTAGCGGGCACGAGCAGTACTTC
clone size: once; V gene: TRBV5-1; D gene: TRBD1; J gene: TRBJ2-6; CDR3 length: 16; CDR3 protein: CASSFDRASGANVLTF; CDR3 DNA: TGCGCCAGCAGCTTTGACAGGGCCTCTGGGGCCAACGTCCTGACTTTC
clone size: -; V gene: TRBV27; D gene: -; J gene: TRBJ2-1; CDR3 length: 14; CDR3 protein: CASKGGLNYNEQFF; CDR3 DNA: TGTGCCAGCAAAGGGGGTCTAAACTACAATGAGCAGTTCTTC
clone size: -; V gene: TRBV5-4; D gene: TRBD1; J gene: TRBJ2-1; CDR3 length: 14; CDR3 protein: CASSQGQPRDEQFF; CDR3 DNA: TGTGCCAGCAGCCAGGGACAGCCCCGCGATGAGCAGTTCTTC
clone size: -; V gene: TRBV13; D gene: -; J gene: TRBJ2-5; CDR3 length: 15; CDR3 protein: CASSPRREVQETQYF; CDR3 DNA: TGTGCCAGCAGCCCTCGCAGAGAGGTACAAGAGACCCAGTACTTC
clone size: -; V gene: TRBV19; D gene: -; J gene: TRBJ1-2; CDR3 length: 12; CDR3 protein: CASRTGVAGYTF; CDR3 DNA: TGTGCCAGTAGGACGGGGGTCGCGGGCTACACCTTC
clone size: -; V gene: TRBV9; D gene: TRBD1; J gene: TRBJ2-1; CDR3 length: 15; CDR3 protein: CASSGGDRVYNEQFF; CDR3 DNA: TGTGCCAGTTCTGGTGGGGACAGGGTGTACAATGAGCAGTTCTTC
clone size: few; V gene: TRBV27; D gene: TRBD1; J gene: TRBJ2-1; CDR3 length: 14; CDR3 protein: CASRGGQAYNEQFF; CDR3 DNA: TGTGCCAGCAGAGGGGGACAGGCCTACAATGAGCAGTTCTTC
clone size: -; V gene: TRBV5-8; D gene: TRBD2; J gene: TRBJ2-3; CDR3 length: 16; CDR3 protein: CASSLERGGYVDTQYF; CDR3 DNA: TGTGCCAGCAGCTTGGAGCGGGGGGGCTATGTAGATACGCAGTATTTT
clone size: -; V gene: TRBV5-6; D gene: TRBD1; J gene: TRBJ2-3; CDR3 length: 16; CDR3 protein: CASSGEGQDLTDTQYF; CDR3 DNA: TGTGCCAGCAGCGGAGAGGGACAGGACCTCACAGATACGCAGTATTTT
clone size: -; V gene: TRBV9; D gene: TRBD2; J gene: TRBJ2-7; CDR3 length: 15; CDR3 protein: CASSVVAGGSYEQYF; CDR3 DNA: TGTGCCAGCAGCGTGGTAGCGGGAGGATCCTACGAGCAGTACTTC
clone size: -; V gene: TRBV19; D gene: -; J gene: TRBJ2-2; CDR3 length: 17; CDR3 protein: CASSIGLGIPNTGELFF; CDR3 DNA: TGTGCCAGTAGTATAGGACTAGGGATTCCGAACACCGGGGAGCTGTTTTTT
clone size: -; V gene: TRBV5-6; D gene: -; J gene: TRBJ2-1; CDR3 length: 11; CDR3 protein: CASGLENEQFF; CDR3 DNA: TGTGCCAGCGGACTTGAAAATGAGCAGTTCTTC
clone size: -; V gene: TRBV5-1; D gene: -; J gene: TRBJ1-2; CDR3 length: 15; CDR3 protein: CASRVGQTANYGYTF; CDR3 DNA: TGCGCCAGCAGGGTAGGACAGACGGCCAACTATGGCTACACCTTC
clone size: -; V gene: TRBV19; D gene: -; J gene: TRBJ1-1; CDR3 length: 13; CDR3 protein: CASINRDTVEAFF; CDR3 DNA: TGTGCCAGTATTAACCGGGACACCGTAGAAGCTTTCTTT
clone size: -; V gene: TRBV6-5; D gene: TRBD2; J gene: TRBJ2-5; CDR3 length: 14; CDR3 protein: CASTPGLASGTQYF; CDR3 DNA: TGTGCCAGCACCCCGGGACTAGCAAGCGGGACCCAGTACTTC
clone size: few; V gene: TRBV7-9; D gene: TRBD1; J gene: TRBJ1-1; CDR3 length: 16; CDR3 protein: CASSLGRTGLNTEAFF; CDR3 DNA: TGTGCCAGCAGCTTGGGCCGGACAGGGCTGAACACTGAAGCTTTCTTT
clone size: -; V gene: TRBV30; D gene: -; J gene: TRBJ2-3; CDR3 length: 15; CDR3 protein: CAWSVIADLTDTQYF; CDR3 DNA: TGTGCCTGGAGTGTGATAGCGGATCTCACAGATACGCAGTATTTT
clone size: -; V gene: TRBV5-6; D gene: TRBD2; J gene: TRBJ2-5; CDR3 length: 15; CDR3 protein: CASSPRWREKETQYF; CDR3 DNA: TGTGCCAGCAGCCCCCGCTGGCGGGAGAAAGAGACCCAGTACTTC
clone size: -; V gene: TRBV28; D gene: TRBD1; J gene: TRBJ1-5; CDR3 length: 14; CDR3 protein: CASSLAGGIQPQHF; CDR3 DNA: TGTGCCAGCAGTTTAGCAGGGGGCATTCAGCCCCAGCATTTT